This T cell receptor (beta chain) was captured in a study of OX40 agonist ivuxolimab in advanced cancers. Background for the entire study: Ivuxolimab was a fully human IgG2 agonistic monoclonal antibody targeting the costimulatory receptor OX40 (CD134). Intravenous ivuxolimab was administered to patients every 2 weeks at six dose levels: 0.01, 0.1, 0.3, 1.5, 3 and 10 mg/kg. Of the 50 to 55 patients in dose escalation, 19 had hepatocellular carcinoma, approximately 15 had melanoma, 9 had renal cell carcinoma and 9 had head and neck cancer. The dose-escalation cohort was about 83% male with a mean age of roughly 60 years, ranging from roughly 23 to 90. Prior anti-PD-1, anti-PD-L1 or anti-CTLA-4 therapy was permitted, and about 40% of dose-escalation patients had received checkpoint inhibitors. Partial responses occurred in three dose-escalation patients, of whom one had hepatocellular carcinoma and two had cutaneous melanoma. The point of sequencing TCRbeta in the periphery was to test whether ivuxolimab changed TCR sequence diversity and drove clonal T-cell expansion. The paper describes the monotherapy dose-escalation part (N ≈ 52 patients) of the phase I trial of ivuxolimab.

Genomic DNA was isolated from the sorted cells so that the TCRbeta CDR3 region could be sequenced. TCRbeta CDR3 regions were sequenced using the immunoSEQ Assay. The table comes from immuneACCESS by way of TCRdb, which keeps in-frame sequences with V and J called. Part of the clones is missing from these tables; in studies checked, under half for an unresolved V gene and the rest for unknown reasons. Present in this sample are 80,000 or so clones, about 85% of which were seen just once. Roughly 2.2% of the sample is taken by the ten largest. The CDR3 starts with the cysteine, ends with the phenylalanine, and has 19 residues. The read is trimmed to its CDR3 DNA, 57 bases read in frame from base 1. CDR1 SGHDT and CDR2 YYEEEE were looked up in the germline V gene. Trimming costs V 4 bases and J 4 bases, and their ends lie 28 bases apart. In regard to this clone: Its cognate antigen has yet to be identified. The record has no base qualities; no much larger clone is one base away.

Patients with autoimmune disease history or receiving systemic immunosuppression were excluded from the trial. Peripheral blood for TCR sequencing was drawn from every dose cohort at baseline, at cycle 4 day 1 and at cycle 7 day 1. Samples were obtained from an open-label, multicenter, first-in-human phase I dose-escalation trial of ivuxolimab. Adults with locally advanced or metastatic melanoma, renal cell, hepatocellular, or head and neck squamous cell carcinoma were enrolled in the trial. Before TCR sequencing, CD4+ T cells and CD8+ T cells from peripheral blood were sorted into separate populations. General study outcomes and caveats: The antigen specificity of the clonally expanded peripheral T cells was not determined. In the 0.1-3.0 mg/kg groups, partial responders were among the patients with the lowest normalized peripheral clonal expansion, particularly in CD8+ T cells. At doses of 0.1 to 3.0 mg/kg, clonal expansion of both CD4+ and CD8+ T cells in blood was seen between baseline and week 6. After ivuxolimab, expanded clones were on average more numerous among CD8+ T cells than among CD4+ T cells. Low levels of normalized T-cell clonal expansion were also seen in some nonresponding patients.

The chain was built from TRBV5-6 and TRBJ2-3, with a tentative D call of TRBD1 or TRBD2, each matching 6 bases. Sequenced here: CD4+ or CD8+ T cells sorted from blood, sampled in a trial of the OX40 agonist ivuxolimab. This receptor was identified in an adult with an advanced solid tumor such as melanoma, head and neck, liver or kidney cancer. The CDR3 in this case is CASSGDWAFRGPGADTQYF. The bases read TGTGCCAGCAGCGGGGACTGGGCCTTCAGGGGTCCCGGTGCAGATACGCAGTATTTT.